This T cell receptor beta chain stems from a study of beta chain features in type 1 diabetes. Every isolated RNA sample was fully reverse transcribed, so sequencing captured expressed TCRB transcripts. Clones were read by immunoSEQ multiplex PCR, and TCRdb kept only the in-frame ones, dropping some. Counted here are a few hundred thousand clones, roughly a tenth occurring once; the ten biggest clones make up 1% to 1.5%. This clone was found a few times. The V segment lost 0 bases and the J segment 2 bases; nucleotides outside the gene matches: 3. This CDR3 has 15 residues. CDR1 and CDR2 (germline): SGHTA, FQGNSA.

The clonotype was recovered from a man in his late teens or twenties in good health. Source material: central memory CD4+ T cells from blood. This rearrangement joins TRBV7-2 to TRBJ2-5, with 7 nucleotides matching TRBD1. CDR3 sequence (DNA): TGTGCCAGCAGCTTAGCGGGACAGTCACAAGAGACCCAGTACTTC. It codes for CASSLAGQSQETQYF.